These T cell receptor beta chains were read from a single sample in a study of neurological immune-mediated disorders. Via MiXCR, TCRdb re-called the 5' RACE reads, giving one row per CDR3 protein. The sample holds about 66,000 distinct CDR3 sequences, about 4.2% seen once. Sample: PBMCs. These TCRs come from a man in his thirties or forties with multiple sclerosis. The CDR3 runs from the conserved cysteine through the conserved F or W. A D gene is named only where the DNA matches it firmly. Size is stated as once, few, many, or a class for an expanded clone.

>.|TRBJ1-2|TRBV7-2|many|13
TGTGCCAGCAGACAGGATACCGATTATGGCTACACCTTC
CASRQDTDYGYTF
>.|TRBJ1-1|TRBV5-8|many|12
TGTGCCAGCAGCACTGGACAGAAGAAGGCTTTCTTT
CASSTGQKKAFF
>TRBD2|TRBJ2-3|TRBV7-8|many|16
TGTGCCAGCAGCTTTCTAGCGGGGGCTAGCACAGATACGCAGTATTTT
CASSFLAGASTDTQYF
>.|TRBJ2-6|TRBV12-3/TRBV12-4|many|13
TGTGCCAGCAGTTTCCCTGGGGCCAACGTCCTGACTTTC
CASSFPGANVLTF
>TRBD1|TRBJ1-4|TRBV18|many|19
TGTGCCAGCTCAATTGGAGGGGGCGTTTGGGACTCAACTAATGAAAAACTGTTTTTT
CASSIGGGVWDSTNEKLFF
>TRBD1|TRBJ1-1|TRBV5-1|many|16
TGCGCCAGCAGCTTCACAGGGGAACGATCCCTCACTGAAGCTTTCTTT
CASSFTGERSLTEAFF
>.|TRBJ1-1|TRBV7-3|many|13
TGTGCCAGCAGCTTCGGGACGAGCACTGAAGCTTTCTTT
CASSFGTSTEAFF
>.|TRBJ2-1|TRBV3-1|many|15
TGTGCCAGCAGCCCAGGGGAGGCGGCGTACAATGAGCAGTTCTTC
CASSPGEAAYNEQFF
>.|TRBJ2-7|TRBV20-1|many|15
TGCAGTGCTAGAAGTTATGAGGGGGAAGCTAACGAGCAGTACTTC
CSARSYEGEANEQYF
>TRBD1|TRBJ2-3|TRBV11-2|once|15
TGTGTCAGCAGCCGAATCGGACAGGGGGTCGATACGCAGTATTTT
CVSSRIGQGVDTQYF
>.|TRBJ2-7|TRBV13|many|15
TGTGCCAGCAGATACCAACAGGCAGTATCCTACGAGCAGTACTTC
CASRYQQAVSYEQYF
>.|TRBJ2-7|TRBV9|many|14
TGTGCCAGCAGCGAGGGGGGACACTCTAGGGAGCAGTACTTC
CASSEGGHSREQYF
>TRBD1|TRBJ1-1|TRBV5-1|many|16
TGCGCCAGCAGCTCCCGGGGGGGGACAGTGAACACTGAAGCTTTCTTT
CASSSRGGTVNTEAFF
>.|TRBJ2-7|TRBV7-2|many|14
TGTGCCAGCAGTACAAGGTCAGGGTCCTACGAGCAGTACTTC
CASSTRSGSYEQYF
>TRBD1|TRBJ1-2|TRBV5-1|few|14
TGCGCCAGCAGCTTGGACAGGGGCAATTATGGCTACACCTTC
CASSLDRGNYGYTF
>.|TRBJ2-2|TRBV7-9|many|12
TGTGCCAGCAGTATGCGGACCGGGGAGCTGTTTTTT
CASSMRTGELFF
>.|TRBJ1-2|TRBV12-5|many|15
TGTGCTAGTGGTTTGGTGGTGGGTCCCGCGACCGGCTACACCTTC
CASGLVVGPATGYTF
>.|TRBJ2-6|TRBV5-1|many|15
TGCGCCAGCAGCCCGGACCCCTCTGGGGCCAACGTCCTGACTTTC
CASSPDPSGANVLTF
>TRBD1|TRBJ1-5|TRBV20-1|few|15
TGCAGTGTAAACTCCGGACAGGGGACCGGGTCCCCCCAGAATTTT
CSVNSGQGTGSPQNF
>.|TRBJ2-3|TRBV29-1|many|18
TGCAGCGTTATGGGGGCTACGGACGGAATAATACACGGAGATACGCAGTATTTT
CSVMGATDGIIHGDTQYF